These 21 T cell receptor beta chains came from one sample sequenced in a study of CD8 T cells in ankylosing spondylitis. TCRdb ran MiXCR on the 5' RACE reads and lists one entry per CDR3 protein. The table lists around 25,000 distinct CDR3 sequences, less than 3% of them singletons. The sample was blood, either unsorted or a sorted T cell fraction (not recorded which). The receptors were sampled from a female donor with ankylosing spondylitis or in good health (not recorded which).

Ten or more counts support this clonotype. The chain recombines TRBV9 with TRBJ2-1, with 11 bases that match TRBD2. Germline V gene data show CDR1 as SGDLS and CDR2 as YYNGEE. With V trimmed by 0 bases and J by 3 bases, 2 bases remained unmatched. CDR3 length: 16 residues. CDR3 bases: TGTGCCAGCAGCGTAGGGGGGACTAGCGGCTACAATGAGCAGTTCTTC. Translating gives CASSVGGTSGYNEQFF.

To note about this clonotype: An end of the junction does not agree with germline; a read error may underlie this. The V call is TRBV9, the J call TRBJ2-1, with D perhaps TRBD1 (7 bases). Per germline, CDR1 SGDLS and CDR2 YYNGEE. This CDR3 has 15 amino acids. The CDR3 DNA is TGTACCAGCGCGACCCAGGGGGAGGCCTACAATGACCAGTTCTTC. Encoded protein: CTSATQGEAYNDQFF. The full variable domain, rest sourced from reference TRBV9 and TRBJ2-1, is DSGVTQTPKHLITATGQRVTLRCSPRSGDLSVYWYQQSLDQGLQFLIQYYNGEERAKGNILERFSAQQFPDLHSELNLSSLELGDSALYFCTSATQGEAYNDQFFGPGTRLTVL.

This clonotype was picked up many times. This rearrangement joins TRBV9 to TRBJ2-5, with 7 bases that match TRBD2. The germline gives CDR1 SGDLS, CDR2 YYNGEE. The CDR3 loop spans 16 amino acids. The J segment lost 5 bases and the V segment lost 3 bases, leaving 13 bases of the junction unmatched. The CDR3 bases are TGTGCCAGCAGCGGCGGACTCCACGGGGGGTTGGAGACCCAGTACTTC. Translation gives CASSGGLHGGLETQYF.

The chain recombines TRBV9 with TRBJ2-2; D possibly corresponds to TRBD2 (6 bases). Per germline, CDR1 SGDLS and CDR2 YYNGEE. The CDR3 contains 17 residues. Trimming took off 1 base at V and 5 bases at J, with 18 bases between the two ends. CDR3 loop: CASSVRRSGASTGELFF. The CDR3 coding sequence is TGTGCCAGCAGCGTAAGGCGTTCGGGAGCCTCTACCGGGGAGCTGTTTTTT.

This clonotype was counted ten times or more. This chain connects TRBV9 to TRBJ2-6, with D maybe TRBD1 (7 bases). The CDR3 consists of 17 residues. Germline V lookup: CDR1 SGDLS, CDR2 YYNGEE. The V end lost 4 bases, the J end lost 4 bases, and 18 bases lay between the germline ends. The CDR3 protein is CASSFRGGGSGANVLTF. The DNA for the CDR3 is TGTGCCAGCAGCTTCCGAGGAGGGGGCTCAGGGGCCAACGTCCTGACTTTC.

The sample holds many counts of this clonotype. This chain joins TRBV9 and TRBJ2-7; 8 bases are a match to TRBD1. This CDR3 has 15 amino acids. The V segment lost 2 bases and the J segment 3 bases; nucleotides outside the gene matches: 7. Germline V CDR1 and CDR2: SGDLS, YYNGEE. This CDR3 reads CASSVATGEIYEQYF. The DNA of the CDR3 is TGTGCCAGCAGCGTGGCGACAGGGGAGATCTACGAGCAGTACTTC. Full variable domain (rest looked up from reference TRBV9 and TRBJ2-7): DSGVTQTPKHLITATGQRVTLRCSPRSGDLSVYWYQQSLDQGLQFLIQYYNGEERAKGNILERFSAQQFPDLHSELNLSSLELGDSALYFCASSVATGEIYEQYFGPGTRLTVT.

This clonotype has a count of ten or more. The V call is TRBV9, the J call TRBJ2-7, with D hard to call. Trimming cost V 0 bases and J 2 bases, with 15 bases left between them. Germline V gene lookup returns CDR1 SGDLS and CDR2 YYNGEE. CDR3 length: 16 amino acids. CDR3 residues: CASSVAAEVITYEQYF. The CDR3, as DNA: TGTGCCAGCAGCGTAGCTGCAGAAGTCATAACCTACGAGCAGTACTTC.

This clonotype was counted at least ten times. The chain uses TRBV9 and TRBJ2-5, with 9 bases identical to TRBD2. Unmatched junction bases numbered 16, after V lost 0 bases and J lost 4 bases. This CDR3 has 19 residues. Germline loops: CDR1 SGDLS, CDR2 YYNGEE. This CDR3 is CASSVGSSGGHGGLETQYF. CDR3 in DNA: TGTGCCAGCAGCGTAGGGTCGAGCGGGGGGCACGGAGGCTTAGAGACCCAGTACTTC.

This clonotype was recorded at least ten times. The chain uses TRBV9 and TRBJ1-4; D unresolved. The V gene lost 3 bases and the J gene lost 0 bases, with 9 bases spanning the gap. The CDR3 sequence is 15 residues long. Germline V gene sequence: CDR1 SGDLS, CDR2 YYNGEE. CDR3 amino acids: CASSARSATNEKLFF. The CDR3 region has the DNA TGTGCCAGCAGCGCACGCAGCGCAACTAATGAAAAACTGTTTTTT. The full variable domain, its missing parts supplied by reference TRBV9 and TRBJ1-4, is DSGVTQTPKHLITATGQRVTLRCSPRSGDLSVYWYQQSLDQGLQFLIQYYNGEERAKGNILERFSAQQFPDLHSELNLSSLELGDSALYFCASSARSATNEKLFFGSGTQLSVL.

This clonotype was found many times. The CDR3 region has the DNA TGTGCCAGCAGCGCAGGGGGCGACTCCTACAATGAGCAGTTCTTC. Amino acids: CASSAGGDSYNEQFF. The V call is TRBV9, the J call TRBJ2-1, with 8 positions matching TRBD1. The CDR3 loop spans 15 amino acids. V dropped 3 bases and J dropped 0; count of bases not matched to a gene: 2. Germline values: CDR1 SGDLS, CDR2 YYNGEE.

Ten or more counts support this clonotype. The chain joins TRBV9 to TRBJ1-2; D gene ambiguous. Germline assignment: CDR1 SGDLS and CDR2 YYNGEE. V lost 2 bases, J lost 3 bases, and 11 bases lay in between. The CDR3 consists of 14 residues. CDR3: CASSVAALDYGYTF. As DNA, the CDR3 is TGTGCCAGCAGCGTGGCAGCTCTGGACTATGGCTACACCTTC.

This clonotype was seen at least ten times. This CDR3 reads CASSNQGADWNEQFF. The CDR3 DNA reads as TGTGCCAGCAGCAACCAGGGGGCGGATTGGAATGAGCAGTTCTTC. The chain links TRBV9 to TRBJ2-1; 8 nucleotides match TRBD1. The CDR3 totals 15 residues. Trimming took 4 bases from V and 7 from J; bases not matched to a gene: 10. Germline loops: CDR1 SGDLS, CDR2 YYNGEE.

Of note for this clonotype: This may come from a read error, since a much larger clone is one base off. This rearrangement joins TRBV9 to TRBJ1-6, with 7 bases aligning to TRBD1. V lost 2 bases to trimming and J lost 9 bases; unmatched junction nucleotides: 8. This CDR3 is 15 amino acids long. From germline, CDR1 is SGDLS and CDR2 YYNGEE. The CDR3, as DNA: TGTGCCAGCAGCGTCGGGACAGTTGGAGCTTCACCCCTCCACTTT. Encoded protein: CASSVGTVGASPLHF.

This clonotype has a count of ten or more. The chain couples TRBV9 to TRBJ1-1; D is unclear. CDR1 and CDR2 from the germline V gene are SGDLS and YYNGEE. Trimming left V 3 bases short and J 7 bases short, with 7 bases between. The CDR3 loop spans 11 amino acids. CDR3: CASSGEGEAFF. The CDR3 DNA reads TGTGCCAGCAGCGGGGAGGGTGAAGCTTTCTTT.

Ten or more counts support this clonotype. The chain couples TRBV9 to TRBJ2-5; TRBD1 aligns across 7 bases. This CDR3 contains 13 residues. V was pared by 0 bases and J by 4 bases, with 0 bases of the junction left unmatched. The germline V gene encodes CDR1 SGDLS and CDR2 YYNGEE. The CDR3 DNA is TGTGCCAGCAGCGTAGGGACAGGAGAGACCCAGTACTTC. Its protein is CASSVGTGETQYF.

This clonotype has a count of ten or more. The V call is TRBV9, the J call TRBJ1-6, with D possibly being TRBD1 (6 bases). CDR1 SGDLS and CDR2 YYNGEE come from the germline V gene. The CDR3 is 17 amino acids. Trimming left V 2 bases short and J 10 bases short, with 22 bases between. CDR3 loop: CASSVGGALTLSSPLHF. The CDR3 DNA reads TGTGCCAGCAGCGTGGGGGGGGCGCTGACCCTATCCTCACCCCTCCACTTT.

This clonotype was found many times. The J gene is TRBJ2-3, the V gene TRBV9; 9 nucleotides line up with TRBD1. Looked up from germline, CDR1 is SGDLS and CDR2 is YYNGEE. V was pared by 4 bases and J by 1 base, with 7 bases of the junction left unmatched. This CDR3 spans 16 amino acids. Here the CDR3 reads CASSLGQGPGTDTQYF. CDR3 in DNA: TGTGCCAGCAGCCTCGGACAGGGGCCTGGCACAGATACGCAGTATTTT.

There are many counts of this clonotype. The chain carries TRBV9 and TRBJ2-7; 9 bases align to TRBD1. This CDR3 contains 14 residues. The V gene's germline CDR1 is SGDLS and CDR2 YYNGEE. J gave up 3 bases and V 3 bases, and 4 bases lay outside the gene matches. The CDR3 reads CASSDGGQGYEQYF. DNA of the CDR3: TGTGCCAGCAGCGATGGGGGACAGGGCTACGAGCAGTACTTC.

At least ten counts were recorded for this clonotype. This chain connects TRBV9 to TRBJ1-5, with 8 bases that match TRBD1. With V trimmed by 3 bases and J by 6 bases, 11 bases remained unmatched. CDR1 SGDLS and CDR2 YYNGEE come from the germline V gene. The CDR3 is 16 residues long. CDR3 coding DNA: TGTGCCAGCAGCGGTCCTTTGACAGGGGTGGGTCAGCCCCAGCATTTT. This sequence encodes CASSGPLTGVGQPQHF.

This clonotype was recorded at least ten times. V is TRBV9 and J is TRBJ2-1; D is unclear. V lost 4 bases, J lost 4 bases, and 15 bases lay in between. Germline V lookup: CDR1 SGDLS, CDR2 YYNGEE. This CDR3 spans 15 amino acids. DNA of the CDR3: TGTGCCAGCAGCTCCCAACCGGACGGGTACAATGAGCAGTTCTTC. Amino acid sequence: CASSSQPDGYNEQFF.

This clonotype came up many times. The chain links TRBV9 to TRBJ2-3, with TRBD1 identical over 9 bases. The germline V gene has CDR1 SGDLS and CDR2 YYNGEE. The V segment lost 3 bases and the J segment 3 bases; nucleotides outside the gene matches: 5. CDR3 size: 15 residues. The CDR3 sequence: CASSGTGGWTDTQYF. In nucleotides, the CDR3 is TGTGCCAGCAGCGGAACAGGGGGCTGGACAGATACGCAGTATTTT.